What follows are 20 T cell receptor beta chains derived from one specimen sequenced in a study of cytomegalovirus exposure and HLA in healthy donors. The PCR employed 60 Vbeta primers together with 13 Jbeta primers. This table comes from immunoSEQ multiplex PCR, and its TCRdb copy is limited to in-frame clones, with some not included. The sample holds about 110,000 clones, under 85% seen once. The sequenced material came from PBMCs. Receptors originate from a man aged 40-55 years in good health and CMV-seronegative.

V gene TRBV6-1 combines with J gene TRBJ2-5; 9 positions agree with TRBD1. The germline V gene has CDR1 MNHNS and CDR2 SASEGT. The V gene end was trimmed by 6 bases and the J gene end by 4 bases; junction bases not matched to a gene: 3. The CDR3 runs 13 residues. The CDR3: CASRQGARETQYF. Here the CDR3 DNA reads TGTGCCAGCAGACAGGGGGCGCGAGAGACCCAGTACTTC.

The chain employs TRBV27 and TRBJ2-5; 9 nucleotides line up with TRBD1. The germline V gene encodes CDR1 MNHEY and CDR2 SMNVEV (reference sequence). Trimming cost V 10 bases and J 2 bases; bases outside gene matches: 2. This CDR3 is 12 amino acids long. The CDR3: CATGQGQETQYF. In DNA form, the CDR3 reads TGTGCCACCGGACAGGGGCAAGAGACCCAGTACTTC.

J is TRBJ1-1 and V is TRBV28, with D possibly matching TRBD1 (5 bases). Trimming took 6 bases from V and 11 from J, leaving 25 bases between them. The CDR3 is 15 residues long. Germline CDR1 reads MDHEN; CDR2 reads SYDVKM. CDR3 nucleotide sequence: TGTGCCAGCAGACCAGATATACAGGTCGGTTGTACGGCTTTCTTT. It is translated as CASRPDIQVGCTAFF.

The chain carries TRBV7-2 and TRBJ1-4, with a possible D match to TRBD1 (5 bases). CDR1 is SGHTA and CDR2 is FQGNSA in the germline V gene. Trimming left V 5 bases short and J 8 bases short, with 15 bases between. The CDR3 covers 14 residues. The chain's CDR3 is CASSHWSGEEKLFF. The CDR3 nucleotides read TGTGCCAGCAGCCATTGGTCGGGGGAAGAAAAACTGTTTTTT.

The chain has TRBV5-5 and TRBJ1-4; no reliable D call. CDR3 length: 12 residues. V lost 2 bases to trimming and J lost 6 bases, with 5 bases between them. In germline, CDR1 is SGHKS, CDR2 YYEKEE (reference sequence). For the CDR3, the DNA is TGTGCCAGCAGCTTAGAGGATGAAAAACTGTTTTTT. Its protein is CASSLEDEKLFF.

This clone was recorded once. This chain connects TRBV6-1 to TRBJ1-1; D perhaps matches TRBD1 (5 bases). Trimming removed 0 bases at V and 8 bases at J, with 13 bases between. CDR3 size: 14 residues. Germline V lookup: CDR1 MNHNS, CDR2 SASEGT. CDR3 DNA: TGTGCCAGCAGTGAAGCAGGACGGGGGGTCGAAGCTTTCTTT. It specifies CASSEAGRGVEAFF.

This clone was picked up one time. The CDR3 spells CASSLTGLSYEQYF. CDR3 sequence (DNA): TGTGCCAGCAGCTTGACAGGCCTATCCTACGAGCAGTACTTC. The chain couples TRBV5-4 to TRBJ2-7; D possibly corresponds to TRBD1 (5 bases). V was trimmed by 1 base and J by 1 base, leaving 9 bases between them. The CDR3 contains 14 residues. CDR1 is SGHNT and CDR2 is YYREEE in the germline V gene (reference sequence).

This sequence joins TRBV12-5 and TRBJ2-7, with TRBD1 matching over 9 bases. With V trimmed by 10 bases and J by 6 bases, 10 bases remained unmatched. Germline CDR1 and CDR2: LGHNT and FRNRAP. The CDR3 totals 13 residues. The chain's CDR3 is CATRDRDLSEQYF. Here the CDR3 DNA reads TGTGCTACCCGGGACAGGGACTTGAGCGAGCAGTACTTC. Full variable domain (outside the CDR3, taken from reference TRBV12-5 and TRBJ2-7): DARVTQTPRHKVTEMGQEVTMRCQPILGHNTVFWYRQTMMQGLELLAYFRNRAPLDDSGMPKDRFSAEMPDATLATLKIQPSEPRDSAVYFCATRDRDLSEQYFGPGTRLTVT.

This clone was seen just once. The junction departs from germline at one end; a sequencing error may be responsible. This rearrangement joins TRBV7-9 to TRBJ1-5, with D tentatively TRBD1 (6 bases). The CDR3 totals 16 residues. Germline V gene sequence: CDR1 SEHNR, CDR2 FQNEAQ (reference sequence). The CDR3 region is CARSSSGGLGNQPQHF. In DNA form, the CDR3 reads TGTGCCCGCAGCTCCTCGGGGGGGCTGGGCAATCAGCCCCAGCATTTT.

The V and J genes are TRBV4-1 and TRBJ2-3; TRBD2 matches 10 bases. Per germline, CDR1 MGHRA and CDR2 YSYEKL. V was pared by 1 base and J by 1 base, with 8 bases of the junction left unmatched. This CDR3 spans 18 amino acids. Here the CDR3 reads CASSQAPASGGGTDTQYF. DNA for the CDR3: TGCGCCAGCAGCCAAGCTCCGGCTAGCGGGGGAGGCACAGATACGCAGTATTTT.

The chain has TRBV7-8 and TRBJ2-7; possible D gene TRBD2, 6 bases. Trimming pared 5 bases from V and 3 bases from J, leaving 14 bases between. The CDR3 consists of 14 residues. CDR1 and CDR2 from the germline V gene are SGHVS and FQNEAQ. The CDR3 is CASSAPGGNYEQYF. In DNA form, the CDR3 reads TGTGCCAGCAGCGCCCCCGGCGGGAACTACGAGCAGTACTTC.

The DNA of the CDR3 is TGCGCCAGCAGCCAAGATAGGGCAGGGTCTTCACCCCTCCACTTT. Its translation is CASSQDRAGSSPLHF. The rearrangement uses TRBV4-3 and TRBJ1-6; D is perhaps TRBD1 (5 bases). Trimming left V 0 bases short and J 9 bases short, with 12 bases between. CDR3 length equals 15 residues. CDR1 and CDR2 (germline): LGHNA, YSLEER.

CDR3 sequence: CASSYKRGSGNTIYF. For the CDR3, the DNA is TGTGCCAGCAGTTACAAGCGGGGCTCTGGAAACACCATATATTTT. The genes are TRBV6-5 and TRBJ1-3; D is undetermined. V shed 2 bases and J shed 0 bases, with 8 bases lying between them. Germline CDR1 is MNHEY and CDR2 is SVGAGI. The CDR3 has 15 residues.

This clone came up a few times. V usage is TRBV5-6 and J usage is TRBJ2-5, with TRBD2 identical over 10 bases. Unmatched junction bases numbered 13, after V lost 4 bases and J lost 7 bases. Per the germline V gene, CDR1 is SGHDT and CDR2 is YYEEEE. The length of the CDR3 is 16 residues. CDR3 sequence: CASSPLLAGAPPTQYF. Written as DNA, the CDR3 is TGTGCCAGCAGCCCCCTTCTAGCGGGGGCCCCTCCGACCCAGTACTTC. The full variable domain, its missing parts supplied by reference TRBV5-6 and TRBJ2-5, is DAGVTQSPTHLIKTRGQQVTLRCSPKSGHDTVSWYQQALGQGPQFIFQYYEEEERQRGNFPDRFSGHQFPNYSSELNVNALLLGDSALYLCASSPLLAGAPPTQYFGPGTRLLVL.

The chain uses TRBV10-3 and TRBJ1-1, with D perhaps TRBD1 (5 bases). In germline, CDR1 is ENHRY, CDR2 SYGVKD. The ends were cut back, 10 bases at V and 1 base at J, with 16 bases in the middle. This CDR3 spans 14 amino acids. The CDR3 loop is CATTEGSQNTEAFF. The CDR3 DNA is TGTGCCACCACGGAGGGGTCCCAGAACACTGAAGCTTTCTTT.

There are a few counts of this clone. This chain joins TRBV7-3 and TRBJ2-2; TRBD1 agrees at 8 bases. The CDR3 runs 16 residues. Germline CDR1 reads SGHTA; CDR2 reads FQGTGA. J lost 4 bases, V lost 2 bases, and 6 bases had no gene match. CDR3 residues: CASSLGQGWGTGELFF. The CDR3, as DNA: TGTGCCAGCAGCTTAGGACAGGGATGGGGCACCGGGGAGCTGTTTTTT.

This clone has more than one count but fewer than ten. V usage is TRBV6-1 and J usage is TRBJ1-5; tentative D call: TRBD1 (6 bases). This CDR3 region has 13 residues. V gave up 6 bases and J gave up 7 bases, with 13 bases separating them. Germline V gene lookup returns CDR1 MNHNS and CDR2 SASEGT. The CDR3 sequence: CASRDQGSQPQHF. In nucleotides, the CDR3 is TGTGCCAGCAGAGACCAGGGGAGCCAGCCCCAGCATTTT.

This chain connects TRBV28 to TRBJ1-5, with 9 bases identical to TRBD1. Germline V gene sequence: CDR1 MDHEN, CDR2 SYDVKM. The junction had 17 bases not matched to a gene; V was cut back by 6 bases and J by 11 bases. This CDR3 is built from 16 residues. DNA for the CDR3: TGTGCCAGCAGGAATCAACAGGGGGCCCACGTTGGGGCCCAGCATTTT. It is translated as CASRNQQGAHVGAQHF.

The V and J genes are TRBV5-1 and TRBJ1-1; 8 nucleotides align to TRBD1. V lost 3 bases to trimming and J lost 10 bases; unmatched junction nucleotides: 11. Germline loops: CDR1 SGHRS, CDR2 YFSETQ. The CDR3 sequence is 14 residues long. CDR3 in amino acids: CASSSDPGTGPAFF. The CDR3 coding sequence is TGCGCCAGCAGCTCGGATCCCGGGACAGGTCCAGCTTTCTTT.

In this sample, this clone turned up a few times. The chain employs TRBV6-6 and TRBJ2-1; D perhaps matches TRBD1 (6 bases). With 4 bases removed from V and 5 bases from J, the gap between germline ends came to 12 bases. The germline V gene encodes CDR1 MNHNY and CDR2 SVGAGI (reference sequence). The CDR3 is made up of 14 amino acids. The CDR3 sequence is CASSSSGAHNEQFF. The DNA for the CDR3 is TGTGCCAGCAGTTCCTCAGGGGCCCACAATGAGCAGTTCTTC.